The TCR beta chain described here comes from a study of regulatory T cells in long-lasting Graves disease. This clonotype came up a few times. Arm-PCR of CDR3 regions with iRepertoire HTBI primers generated TCR beta libraries. TCRdb re-called the multiplex PCR reads with MiXCR, one entry per CDR3 protein. The sample records 350,000 to 450,000 distinct CDR3 sequences, roughly 25% being singletons. The CDR3 covers 12 residues. With 8 bases removed from V and 0 bases from J, the gap between germline ends came to 8 bases. CDR1 and CDR2 (germline): SNHLY, FYNNEI. Indicated time point: persistent/refractory GD, antithyroid drugs over 5 years with positive TRAb. Extracted RNA from PBMCs served as the source of the TCR library.

This material consisted of peripheral blood mononuclear cells (PBMCs), taken when the disease was refractory, from a patient treated with antithyroid drugs. The chain has TRBV2 and TRBJ2-7; D may be TRBD2 (5 bases). The source is a woman aged 40 to 50 with Graves disease. This CDR3 is CASQGSSYEQYF. The DNA of the CDR3 is TGTGCCAGCCAAGGGAGCTCCTACGAGCAGTACTTC.